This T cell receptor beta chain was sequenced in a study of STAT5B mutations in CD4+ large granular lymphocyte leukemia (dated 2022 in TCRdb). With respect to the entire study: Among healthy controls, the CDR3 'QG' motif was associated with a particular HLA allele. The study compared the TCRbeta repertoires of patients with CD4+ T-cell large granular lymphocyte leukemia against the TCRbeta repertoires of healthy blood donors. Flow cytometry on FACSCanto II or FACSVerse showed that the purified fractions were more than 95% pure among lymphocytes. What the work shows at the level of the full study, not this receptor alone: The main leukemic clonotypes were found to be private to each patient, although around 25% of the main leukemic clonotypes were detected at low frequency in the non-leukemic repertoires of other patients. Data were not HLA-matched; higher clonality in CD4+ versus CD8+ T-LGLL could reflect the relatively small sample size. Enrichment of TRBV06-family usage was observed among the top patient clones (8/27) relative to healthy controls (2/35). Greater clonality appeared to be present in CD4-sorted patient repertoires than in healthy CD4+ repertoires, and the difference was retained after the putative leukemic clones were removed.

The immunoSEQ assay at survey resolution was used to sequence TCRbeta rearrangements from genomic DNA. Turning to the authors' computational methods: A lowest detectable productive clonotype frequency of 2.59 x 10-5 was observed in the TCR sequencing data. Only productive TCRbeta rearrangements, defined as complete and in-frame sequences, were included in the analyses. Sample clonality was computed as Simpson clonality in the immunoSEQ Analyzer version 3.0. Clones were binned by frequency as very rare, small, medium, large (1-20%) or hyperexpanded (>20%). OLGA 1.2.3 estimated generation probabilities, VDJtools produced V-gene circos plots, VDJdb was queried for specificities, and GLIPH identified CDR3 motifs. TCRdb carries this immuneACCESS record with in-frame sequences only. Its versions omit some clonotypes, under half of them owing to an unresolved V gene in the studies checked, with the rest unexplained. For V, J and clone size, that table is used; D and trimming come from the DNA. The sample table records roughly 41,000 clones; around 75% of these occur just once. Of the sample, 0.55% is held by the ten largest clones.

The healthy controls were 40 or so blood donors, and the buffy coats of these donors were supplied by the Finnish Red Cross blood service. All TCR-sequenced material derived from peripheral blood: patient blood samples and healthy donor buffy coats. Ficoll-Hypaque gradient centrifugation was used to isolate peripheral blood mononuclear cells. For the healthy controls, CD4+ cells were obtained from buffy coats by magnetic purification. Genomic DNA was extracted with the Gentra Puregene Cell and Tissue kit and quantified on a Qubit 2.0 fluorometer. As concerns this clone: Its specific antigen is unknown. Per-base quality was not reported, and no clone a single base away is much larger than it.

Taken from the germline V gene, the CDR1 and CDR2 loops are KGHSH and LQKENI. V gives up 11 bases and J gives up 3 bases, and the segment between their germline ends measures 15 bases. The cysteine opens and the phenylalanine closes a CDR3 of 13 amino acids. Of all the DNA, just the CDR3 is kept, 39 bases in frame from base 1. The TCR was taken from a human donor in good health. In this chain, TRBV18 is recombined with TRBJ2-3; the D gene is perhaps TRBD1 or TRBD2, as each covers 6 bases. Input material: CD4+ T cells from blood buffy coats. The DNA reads TGTGCCGGAGGGACAACGGGAACAGATACGCAGTATTTT. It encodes CAGGTTGTDTQYF.